This T cell receptor (beta chain) was observed in a study of beta chain features in type 1 diabetes. Study overall: Sorted cells from all samples, numbering approximately 100 million, were examined.

Notes on the study in general: PCR might show a preference for shorter templates, equally across patients and controls. Cells that show high TCR expression could be over-represented by cDNA sequencing.

The CDR3 is 15 residues long. J gave up 4 bases and V 6 bases, and 6 bases lay outside the gene matches. Germline-derived CDR1 and CDR2 are MNHEY and SMNVEV (reference sequence). Investigators reverse transcribed all isolated RNA, so they sequenced expressed TCRB transcripts. TCRdb keeps only in-frame clones here, not all; method: immunoSEQ multiplex PCR. In the table there are under 400,000 clones, 12% to 15% of which are singletons. Sorting based on CD45RO/CCR7/CD25/CD127/CD95/CD27 separated CD4+ naive, central memory, regulatory and stem cell-like memory cells. Note on this clone: Its target is unknown.

The V and J genes are TRBV27 and TRBJ1-3; 10 positions agree with TRBD1. Sample: central memory CD4+ T cells from blood. The sequence was collected from a man aged 25 to 40 in good health. CDR3 nucleotides: TGTGCCAGCAGAAAGACAGGGGGCCAAGGAAACACCATATATTTT. Encoded protein: CASRKTGGQGNTIYF.